A selection of T cell receptor beta chains follows, all from one sample in a study of blood T cell repertoires in COVID-19. Sequencing used immunoSEQ multiplex PCR; TCRdb keeps in-frame clones, though not all of them. In the table there are some 97,000 clones, roughly nine tenths of which are singletons. Sequencing was done on a sample of peripheral blood. These receptors were taken from a man aged 60 to 75 with acute or convalescent COVID-19. CDR3s include the opening cysteine and the closing phenylalanine or tryptophan. A D gene is named only where the DNA matches it firmly. Rows may omit the clone size; those that give it use once, few, many or a size class.

>TRBV5-1|NA|NA|TRBJ2-5
TGCGCCAGCAGCTTGGACAGGGAAGAGACCCAGTACTTC
CASSLDREETQYF
>TRBV19|TRBD2|NA|TRBJ2-1
TGTGCCAGTAGTATCGCGGGGGGCAGCTCCTACAATGAGCAGTTCTTC
CASSIAGGSSYNEQFF
>TRBV6-4|TRBD1|NA|TRBJ2-7
TGTGCCAGCAGTGTCCGGGACAGGGGGCGCGCGACCTACGAGCAGTACTTC
CASSVRDRGRATYEQYF
>TRBV29-1|NA|NA|TRBJ1-1
TGCAGCGTTGAATCCACGGGACTCAACACTGAAGCTTTCTTT
CSVESTGLNTEAFF
>TRBV19|TRBD1|NA|TRBJ2-6
TGTGCCAGTAGTGCCTCCGGGACAGGGGTCTCCGGGGCCAACGTCCTGACTTTC
CASSASGTGVSGANVLTF
>TRBV20-1|NA|once|TRBJ1-5
TGCAGTGCTAGTCCAGGAACTGGAGGGGCCAATCAGCCCCAGCATTTT
CSASPGTGGANQPQHF
>TRBV30|TRBD2|NA|TRBJ2-5
TGTGCCTGGAGTAGGGGACTAGCGGGGGAAGAAGAGACCCAGTACTTC
CAWSRGLAGEEETQYF
>TRBV7-9|TRBD2|NA|TRBJ2-5
TGTGCCAGCAGCCCGGGACTAGCGAAAGAGACCCAGTACTTC
CASSPGLAKETQYF
>TRBV5-1|TRBD2|NA|TRBJ2-1
TGCGCCAGCAGCTTTGGGGTTCGGGAGGGGACAAGTACCGATGAGCAGTTCTTC
CASSFGVREGTSTDEQFF
>TRBV19|TRBD2|NA|TRBJ2-7
TGTGCCAGTAGTGCGGGAGGACTAGCGGGAGGTAAATACTCCTACGAGCAGTACTTC
CASSAGGLAGGKYSYEQYF
>TRBV9|TRBD1|few|TRBJ1-2
TGTGCCAGCAGCGTAGCAGGGGGCGACTATATCGGAGGCTACACCTTC
CASSVAGGDYIGGYTF
>TRBV2|TRBD2|NA|TRBJ2-1
TGTGCCAGCAGTGTGGGACTAGCGGGCGAGCAGTTCTTC
CASSVGLAGEQFF
>TRBV6-1|TRBD1|NA|TRBJ1-2
TGTGCCAGCAGTGAAGCGTCCGGGACAGGTCTTGAGTTCTATGGCTACACCTTC
CASSEASGTGLEFYGYTF
>TRBV13|NA|NA|TRBJ1-1
TGTGCCAGCAGCTCCGGAGGAGGCACTGAAGCTTTCTTT
CASSSGGGTEAFF
>TRBV24-1|TRBD1|NA|TRBJ1-1
TGTGCCACCAGTGACGCCGGGACAGGGGGCGCAGGAGCTTTCTTT
CATSDAGTGGAGAFF
>TRBV27|TRBD1|NA|TRBJ2-2
TGTGCCAGCAGTAACAGGGGGCGCGCCGGGGAGCTGTTTTTT
CASSNRGRAGELFF
>TRBV12-5|NA|NA|TRBJ2-7
TGTGCTAGTGGTTTGGACCCAACAGGAGGGACCGAGCAGTACTTC
CASGLDPTGGTEQYF
>TRBV5-6|NA|once|TRBJ1-5
TGTGCCAGCAGCTTGGGACAGGCCAATCAGCCCCAGCATTTT
CASSLGQANQPQHF
>TRBV2|TRBD1|NA|TRBJ2-1
TGTGCCAGCAGTCCTACGACAGGGAAATCCTACAATGAGCAGTTCTTC
CASSPTTGKSYNEQFF
>TRBV12-3/TRBV12-4|NA|NA|TRBJ2-2
TGTGCCAGCCTCCTCTCCACCGGGGAGCTGTTTTTT
CASLLSTGELFF
>TRBV27|NA|once|TRBJ1-1
TGTGCCAGCAGAGCGGGGGTGATGAACACTGAAGCTTTCTTT
CASRAGVMNTEAFF
>TRBV28|TRBD1|NA|TRBJ1-1
TGTGCCAGCAGCCGCCCCCGCTCCGGGACAGGCCGACCAGACACTGAAGCTTTCTTT
CASSRPRSGTGRPDTEAFF
>TRBV3-1/TRBV3-2|TRBD1|NA|TRBJ2-3
TGTGCCAGCAGACCAGGGGGTTCAGATACGCAGTATTTT
CASRPGGSDTQYF